One T cell receptor (beta chain) is described in this entry. This clone's antigen is unknown. There are no base qualities to consult, and no much larger clone falls within one base. CD8 naive samples were CD45RO-negative cells positively selected for CCR7, giving a CD45RA+CCR7+ population that excluded TemRA cells. The donors were healthy, HIV-negative adults who had no recently reported acute infections or vaccinations. Only Caucasian adults living in Nashville, Tennessee, USA were represented among the donors. After blood collection by leukapheresis, PBMCs were isolated using Ficoll-Histopaque density gradient centrifugation and then cryopreserved in the vapor phase of liquid nitrogen. Purity and quantity of every magnetically sorted T cell population were checked by analytical flow cytometry. Genomic DNA was isolated from each sorted fraction and quantified by UV absorbance on a Nanodrop 2000c.

These data belong to a study of shared clonotypes between healthy human individuals (dated by TCRdb to the early 2020s). Looking at the study overall: A couple of women and a few men aged 18 to 49 years were included in the cohort. For each donor, CD4 naive and CD4 memory were each run on three plates, CD8 naive on two plates, and CD8 memory on one plate. To estimate repertoire size and how much clonotype sharing occurs between individuals, the study deeply sequenced the blood TCR repertoires of a handful of healthy adults. To increase sequencing depth and limit assay-specific biases, TCR repertoire library preparation and sequencing were carried out by different laboratories using diverse techniques. Per donor, leukapheresis produced somewhere between about 0.9 and 10 billion PBMCs. General findings and caveats noted by the study authors: Even with the large sequencing depth, rarefaction of the sorted-subset datasets indicated that sequencing was incomplete. Naive subsets generally had larger estimated clonotype richness than memory subsets. Only blood was sampled, and tissue TCR repertoires likely differ from those in blood. About 4.5% of naive CD4, 3.5% of naive CD8, about 2.4% of memory CD4, and about 0.4% of memory CD8 clonotypes were shared across several donors. Because the study included only a small number of donors, the genetic and exposure-history diversity represented was limited. Higher generation probabilities were observed for clonotypes shared by all four sorted-subset donors than for non-shared clonotypes. Based on pairwise subsampling, the degree of clonotype sharing among donors was expected to be affected by sequencing depth.

V ends up 5 bases short and J 2 bases short, with an unmatched junction base count of 9. CDR1 and CDR2 (MNHEY, SMNVEV) derive from the germline V gene (reference sequence). The CDR3 has 15 amino acids, counting the end cysteine and phenylalanine. CDR3 DNA only is kept here, 45 bases in frame from base 1. TCR CDR3 regions were amplified from genomic DNA by multiplex PCR using the deep immunoSEQ assay. Extracted genomic DNA from each cell subset was spread evenly across all wells of several immunoSEQ 96-well plates, with each plate serving as a replicate. For sorted subsets, roughly 200 ng genomic DNA, equal to tens of thousands of T cell genomes, was loaded into each replicate PCR. Purified libraries were measured with a Qubit 3.0 fluorometer, size-checked on a Bioanalyzer 2100, and measured again with the KAPA Library Quantification kit. Every immunoSEQ 96-well plate was sequenced on a separate single-read 150-cycle Illumina NextSeq 550 flow cell. As for how the authors treated the data: Because the immunoSEQ output included only junctional sequences and no quality scores, the filtering could not be the same as the filtering used for full-length reads. Sequences were annotated with PyIR, a Python wrapper for IgBLAST v1.9, and V/J genes and CDR3 were assigned using IMGT germline references. Any read was removed if the V/J assignment was weak (E-value above 1e-6), the CDR3 was missing, or the read contained stop codons, out-of-frame junctions, or ambiguous translated residues. V3J clonotypes were defined by identical inferred V gene, J gene, and CDR3 amino acid sequence. Percentage overlap between repertoires was computed as shared unique clonotypes divided by the size of the smaller repertoire. Repertoire richness was assessed with RTK rarefaction, the Chao1 estimator, and Recon v2.1 estimates of unobserved clonotypes. For all TCRbeta clonotypes obtained by the gDNA method from a few donors, generation probabilities were computed with OLGA. TCRdb mirrors the immuneACCESS table, restricted to in-frame sequences. Some clones are absent from its copies; in checked studies, under half trace to an unresolved V gene, and the reason for the others is unknown. V, J and clone size are those of that table, while D and trimming were read from the DNA. The sample table lists 650,000 to 800,000 clones, 92% of them with a count of one. Nearly 25% of the sample is taken by the ten largest.

This sequence uses TRBV27 and TRBJ2-7, with 7 bases aligning to TRBD1. The clonotype was recovered from a man between 25 and 39 years old in good health. Sequenced: naive CD8+ T cells sorted from blood. The sample's cell subset or site label is to be understood as: CD45RA+CCR7+. The sequenced DNA is TGTGCCAGCAGTCCAACGGTGGGACAGACCTACGAGCAGTACTTC. This yields the protein CASSPTVGQTYEQYF.